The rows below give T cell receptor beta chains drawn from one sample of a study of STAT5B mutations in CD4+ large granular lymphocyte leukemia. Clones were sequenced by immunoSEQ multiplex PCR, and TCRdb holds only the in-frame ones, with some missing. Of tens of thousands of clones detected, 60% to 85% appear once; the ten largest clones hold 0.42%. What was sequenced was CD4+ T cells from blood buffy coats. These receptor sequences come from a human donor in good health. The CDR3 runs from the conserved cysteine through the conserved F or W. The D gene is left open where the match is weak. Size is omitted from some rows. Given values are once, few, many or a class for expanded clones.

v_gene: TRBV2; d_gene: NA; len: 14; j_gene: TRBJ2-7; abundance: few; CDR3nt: TGTGCCAGCAGTGGCGGGGACAGTCCCTACGAGCAGTACTTC; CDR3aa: CASSGGDSPYEQYF
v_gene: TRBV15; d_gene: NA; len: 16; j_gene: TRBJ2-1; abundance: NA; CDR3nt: TGTGCCACCAGCGGGGGACTGTTGAGCTCCTACAATGAGCAGTTCTTC; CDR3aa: CATSGGLLSSYNEQFF
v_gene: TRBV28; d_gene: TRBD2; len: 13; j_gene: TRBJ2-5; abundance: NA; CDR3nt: TGTGCCAGTAGAGGACTAGGTGGAGAGACCCAGTACTTC; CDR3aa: CASRGLGGETQYF
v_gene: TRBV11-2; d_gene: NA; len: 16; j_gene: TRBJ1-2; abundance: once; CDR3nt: TGTGCCAGCAGCTTAGTGTCGGGGGTGTCAGTTTATGGCTACACCTTC; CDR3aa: CASSLVSGVSVYGYTF
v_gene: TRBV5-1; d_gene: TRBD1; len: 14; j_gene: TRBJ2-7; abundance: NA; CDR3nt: TGCGCCAGCAGTCGGCGACAGGGGGCGGACGAGCAGTACTTC; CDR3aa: CASSRRQGADEQYF
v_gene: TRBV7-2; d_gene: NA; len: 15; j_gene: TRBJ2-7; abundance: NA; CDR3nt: TGTGCCAGCAGCTTAGGTCCCGGAGCAACCTACGAGCAGTACTTC; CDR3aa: CASSLGPGATYEQYF
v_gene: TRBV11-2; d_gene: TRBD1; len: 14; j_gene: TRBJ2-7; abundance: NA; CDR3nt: TGTGCCAGCAACAAACAGGGGGCGTCCTACGAGCAGTACTTC; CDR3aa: CASNKQGASYEQYF
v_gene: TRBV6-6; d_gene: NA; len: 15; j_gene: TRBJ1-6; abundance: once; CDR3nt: TGTGCCAGCAGTTACTTACAGGGTCGGGATTCACCCCTCCACTTT; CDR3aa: CASSYLQGRDSPLHF
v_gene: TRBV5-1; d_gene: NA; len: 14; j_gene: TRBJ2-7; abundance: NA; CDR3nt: TGCGCCAGCAGCTTGGGAGGGACCACATACGAGCAGTACTTC; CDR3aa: CASSLGGTTYEQYF
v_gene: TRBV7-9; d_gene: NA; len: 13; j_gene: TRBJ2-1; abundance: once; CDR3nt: TGTGCCAGCAGCTTAGTCGGTGCTCCTGAGCAGTTCTTC; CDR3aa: CASSLVGAPEQFF
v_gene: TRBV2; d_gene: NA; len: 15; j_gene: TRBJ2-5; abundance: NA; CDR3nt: TGTGCCAGCAGTGAAGGGGCCAGGGGGGGTGAGACCCAGTACTTC; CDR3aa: CASSEGARGGETQYF
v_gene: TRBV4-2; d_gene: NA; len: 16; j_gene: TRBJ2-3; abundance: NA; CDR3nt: TGTGCCAGCAGCCAAGATGGGCAGCAATACACAGATACGCAGTATTTT; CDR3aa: CASSQDGQQYTDTQYF
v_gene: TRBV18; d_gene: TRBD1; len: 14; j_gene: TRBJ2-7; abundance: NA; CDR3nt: TGTGCCAGCTCACCGGGACAGGGATCGAACGAGCAGTACTTC; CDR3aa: CASSPGQGSNEQYF
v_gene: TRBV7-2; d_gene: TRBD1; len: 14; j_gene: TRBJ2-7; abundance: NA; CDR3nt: TGTGCCAGCAGCTTCGGGGACAGGCCCTACGAGCAGTACTTC; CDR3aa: CASSFGDRPYEQYF
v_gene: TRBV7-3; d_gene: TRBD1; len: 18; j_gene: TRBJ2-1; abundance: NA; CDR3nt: TGTGCCAGCAGCTCCCCGACTGGGACAGGGCTTTCCTACAATGAGCAGTTCTTC; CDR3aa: CASSSPTGTGLSYNEQFF
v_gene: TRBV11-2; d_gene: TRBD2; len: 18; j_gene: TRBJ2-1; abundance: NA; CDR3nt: TGTGCCAGCAGCGCCGTGCTAGCGGGAGTTATATCCTACAATGAGCAGTTCTTC; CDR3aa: CASSAVLAGVISYNEQFF
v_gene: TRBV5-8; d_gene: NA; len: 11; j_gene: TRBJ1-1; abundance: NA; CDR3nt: TGTGCCAGCAGCTTGCAGGGAAAAGCTTTCTTT; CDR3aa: CASSLQGKAFF
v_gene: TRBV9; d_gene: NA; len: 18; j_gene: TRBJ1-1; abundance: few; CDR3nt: TGTGCCAGCAAGAGGGGACGACGGCGCTTCGATAGGAACACTGAAGCTTTCTTT; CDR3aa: CASKRGRRRFDRNTEAFF
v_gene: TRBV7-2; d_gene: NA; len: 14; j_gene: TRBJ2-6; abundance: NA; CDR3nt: TGTGCCAGCAGCCGGAGCTCTGGGGCCAACGTCCTGACTTTC; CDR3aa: CASSRSSGANVLTF
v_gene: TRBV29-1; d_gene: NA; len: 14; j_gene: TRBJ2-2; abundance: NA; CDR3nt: TGCAGCGTTGGGGTAAAACAGAACACCGGGGAGCTGTTTTTT; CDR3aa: CSVGVKQNTGELFF
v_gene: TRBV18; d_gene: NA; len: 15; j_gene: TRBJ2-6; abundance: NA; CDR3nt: TGTGCCAGCTCACGGGGCCCGGGGGGGGCCAACGTCCTGACTTTC; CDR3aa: CASSRGPGGANVLTF
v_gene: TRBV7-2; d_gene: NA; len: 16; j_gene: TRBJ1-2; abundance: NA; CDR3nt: TGTGCCAGCAGCTTAGCCCGAGGCGGGGGGCGATTTGGCTACACCTTC; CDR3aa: CASSLARGGGRFGYTF
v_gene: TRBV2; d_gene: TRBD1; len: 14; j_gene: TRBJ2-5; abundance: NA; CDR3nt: TGTGCCAGCTCGCAGGGGGCGGGACAAGAGACCCAGTACTTC; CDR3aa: CASSQGAGQETQYF
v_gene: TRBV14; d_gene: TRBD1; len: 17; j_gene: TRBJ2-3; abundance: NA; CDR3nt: TGTGCCAGCAGCCAAGATTTAGGGACAGCTAGCACAGATACGCAGTATTTT; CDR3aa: CASSQDLGTASTDTQYF
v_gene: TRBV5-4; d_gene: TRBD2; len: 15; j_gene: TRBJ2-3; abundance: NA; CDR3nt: TGTGCCAGCAGCTTGCGGGGGGGAGGTGAGGATACGCAGTATTTT; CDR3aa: CASSLRGGGEDTQYF
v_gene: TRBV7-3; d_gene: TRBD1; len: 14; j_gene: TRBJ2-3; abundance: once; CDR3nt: TGTGCCATCACCCGGGACAGGGTAGTAGATACGCAGTATTTT; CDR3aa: CAITRDRVVDTQYF
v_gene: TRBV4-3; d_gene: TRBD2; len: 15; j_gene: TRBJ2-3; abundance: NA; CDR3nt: TGCGCCAGCAGGCGACTAGCGGGGGGAACAGATACGCAGTATTTT; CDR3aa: CASRRLAGGTDTQYF
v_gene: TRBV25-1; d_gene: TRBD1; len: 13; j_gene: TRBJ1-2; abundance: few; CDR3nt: TGTGCCAGCAGCCCCGACAGGGACTATGGCTACACCTTC; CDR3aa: CASSPDRDYGYTF
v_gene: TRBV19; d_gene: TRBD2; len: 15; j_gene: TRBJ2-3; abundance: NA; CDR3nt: TGTGCCAGTAGAGGCACTAGCGGGAGCACAGATACGCAGTATTTT; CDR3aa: CASRGTSGSTDTQYF
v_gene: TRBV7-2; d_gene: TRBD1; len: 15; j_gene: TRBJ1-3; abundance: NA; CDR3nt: TGTGCCAGCAGCTTGGACAGGGGGCTTGGAAACACCATATATTTT; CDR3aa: CASSLDRGLGNTIYF
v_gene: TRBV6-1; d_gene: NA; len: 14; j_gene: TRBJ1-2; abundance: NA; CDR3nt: TGTGCCAGCAGTTATCACAATCCGGCAGAGAGTCCTACCTTC; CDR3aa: CASSYHNPAESPTF
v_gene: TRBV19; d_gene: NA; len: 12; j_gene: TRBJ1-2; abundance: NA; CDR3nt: TGTGCCAGTAGTAACAGGGACTATGGCTACACCTTC; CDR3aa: CASSNRDYGYTF
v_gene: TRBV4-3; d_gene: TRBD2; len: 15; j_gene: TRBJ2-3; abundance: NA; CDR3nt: TGCGCCAGCAGCCGACTAGCGGGGGGGCCAGATACGCAGTATTTT; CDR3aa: CASSRLAGGPDTQYF
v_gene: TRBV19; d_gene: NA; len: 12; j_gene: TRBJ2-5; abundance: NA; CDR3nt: TGTGCCAGTAGCTTTCTTGGGGAGACCCAGTACTTC; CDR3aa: CASSFLGETQYF
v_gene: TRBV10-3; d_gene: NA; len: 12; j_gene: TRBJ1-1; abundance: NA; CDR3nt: TGTGCCATCAGTGAGTCGAGGGAGTTTGCTTTCTTT; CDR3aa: CAISESREFAFF
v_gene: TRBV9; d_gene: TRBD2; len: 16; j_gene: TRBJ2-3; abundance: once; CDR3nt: TGTGCCAGCAGCGTAGCGGCTAGCGGGGGGGCAGATACGCAGTATTTT; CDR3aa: CASSVAASGGADTQYF
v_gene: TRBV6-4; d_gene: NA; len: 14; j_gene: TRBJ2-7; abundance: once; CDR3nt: TGTGCCAGCAGGAAGGGCTTCGATTTCTACGAGCAGTACTTC; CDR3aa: CASRKGFDFYEQYF
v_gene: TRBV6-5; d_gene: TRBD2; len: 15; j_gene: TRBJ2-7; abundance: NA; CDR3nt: TGTGCCAGCCAAGGACAGGGACTAGCGGGCAGCGAGCAGTACTTC; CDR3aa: CASQGQGLAGSEQYF
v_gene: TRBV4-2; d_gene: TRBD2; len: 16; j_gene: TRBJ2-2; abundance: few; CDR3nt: TGTGCCAGCAGCCCCTCTAGCGGGGGCTACACCGGGGAGCTGTTTTTT; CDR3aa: CASSPSSGGYTGELFF
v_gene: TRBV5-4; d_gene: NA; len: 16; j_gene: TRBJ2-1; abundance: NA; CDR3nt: TGTGCCAGCAAAAAAGACTCGGCTGGGCCCTACAATGAGCAGTTCTTC; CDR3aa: CASKKDSAGPYNEQFF
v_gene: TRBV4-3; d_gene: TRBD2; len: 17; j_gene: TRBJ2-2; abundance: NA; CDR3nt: TGCGCCAGCAGCCAAGATACCCGGGGGGCGAACACCGGGGAGCTGTTTTTT; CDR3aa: CASSQDTRGANTGELFF
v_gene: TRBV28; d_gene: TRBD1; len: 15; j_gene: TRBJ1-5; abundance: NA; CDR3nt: TGTGCCAGCACTCCACCGGACAGGGCTTGGCAGCCCCAGCATTTT; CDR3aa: CASTPPDRAWQPQHF
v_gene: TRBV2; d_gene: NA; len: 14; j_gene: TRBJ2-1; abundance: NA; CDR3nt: TGTGCCAGTGTAATTACTCCCTCCTACAATGAGCAGTTCTTC; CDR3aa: CASVITPSYNEQFF
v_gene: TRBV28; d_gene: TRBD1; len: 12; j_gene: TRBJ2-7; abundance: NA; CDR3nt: TGTGCCAGCCAACCGACAGGGCTCGAGCAGTACTTC; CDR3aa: CASQPTGLEQYF
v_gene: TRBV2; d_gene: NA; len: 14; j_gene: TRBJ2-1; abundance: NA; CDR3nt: TGTGCCAGCAGTCGCGCGAGCTCCTACAATGAGCAGTTCTTC; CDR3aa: CASSRASSYNEQFF
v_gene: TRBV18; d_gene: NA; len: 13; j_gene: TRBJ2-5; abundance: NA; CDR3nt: TGTGCCAGCTCACTAAGTATGGGGGAGACCCAGTACTTC; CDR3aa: CASSLSMGETQYF
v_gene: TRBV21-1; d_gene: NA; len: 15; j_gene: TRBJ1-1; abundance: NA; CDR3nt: TGTGCCAGCAGCAAAGAGTTAAAGGGTTACACTGAAGCTTTCTTT; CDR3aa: CASSKELKGYTEAFF
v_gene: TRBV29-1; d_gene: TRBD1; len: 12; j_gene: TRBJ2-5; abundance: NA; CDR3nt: TGCAGCGTCGGACAGGGGGAAGAGACCCAGTACTTC; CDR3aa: CSVGQGEETQYF
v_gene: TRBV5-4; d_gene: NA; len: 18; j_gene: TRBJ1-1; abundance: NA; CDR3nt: TGTGCCAGCAGCCCCCCGGGGGGGACACATATAATGAACACTGAAGCTTTCTTT; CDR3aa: CASSPPGGTHIMNTEAFF
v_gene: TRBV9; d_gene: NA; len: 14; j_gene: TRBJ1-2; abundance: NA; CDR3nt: TGTGCCAGCAGCCCCCGGGGCCTAACTATGCGTTACACCTTC; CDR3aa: CASSPRGLTMRYTF